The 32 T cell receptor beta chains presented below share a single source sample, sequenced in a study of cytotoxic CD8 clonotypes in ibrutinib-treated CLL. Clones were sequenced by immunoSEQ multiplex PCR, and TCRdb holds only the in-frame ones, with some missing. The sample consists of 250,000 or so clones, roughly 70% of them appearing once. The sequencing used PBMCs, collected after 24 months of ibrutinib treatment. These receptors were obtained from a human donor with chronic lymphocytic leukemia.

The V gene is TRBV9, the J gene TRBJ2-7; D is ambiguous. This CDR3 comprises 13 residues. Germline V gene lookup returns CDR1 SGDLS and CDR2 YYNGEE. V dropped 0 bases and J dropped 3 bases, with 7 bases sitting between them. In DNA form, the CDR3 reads TGTGCCAGCAGCGTAGACGACAACTACGAGCAGTACTTC. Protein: CASSVDDNYEQYF. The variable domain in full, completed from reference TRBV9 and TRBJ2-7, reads DSGVTQTPKHLITATGQRVTLRCSPRSGDLSVYWYQQSLDQGLQFLIQYYNGEERAKGNILERFSAQQFPDLHSELNLSSLELGDSALYFCASSVDDNYEQYFGPGTRLTVT.

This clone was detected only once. The DNA for the CDR3 is TGTGCCAGCAGCTTAGAGACAGCGAACTATGGCTACACCTTC. This translates into CASSLETANYGYTF. The chain has TRBV7-2 and TRBJ1-2; possibly TRBD1 for D (5 bases). Germline loops: CDR1 SGHTA, CDR2 FQGNSA. The V end lost 1 base, the J end lost 2 bases, and 8 bases lay between the germline ends. This CDR3 has 14 residues. Combining the CDR3 with reference TRBV7-2 and TRBJ1-2 gives the whole variable domain GAGVSQSPSNKVTEKGKDVELRCDPISGHTALYWYRQSLGQGLEFLIYFQGNSAPDKSGLPSDRFSAERTGGSVSTLTIQRTQQEDSAVYLCASSLETANYGYTFGSGTRLTVV.

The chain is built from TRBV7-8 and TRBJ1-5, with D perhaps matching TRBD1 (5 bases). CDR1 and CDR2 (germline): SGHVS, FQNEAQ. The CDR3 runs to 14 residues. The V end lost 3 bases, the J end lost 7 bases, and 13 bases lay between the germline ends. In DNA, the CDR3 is TGTGCCAGCAGCTTGGAGGGGCGCGGACAGCCCCAGCATTTT. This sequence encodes CASSLEGRGQPQHF. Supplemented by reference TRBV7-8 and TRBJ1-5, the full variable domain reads GAGVSQSPRYKVAKRGQDVALRCDPISGHVSLFWYQQALGQGPEFLTYFQNEAQLDKSGLPSDRFFAERPEGSVSTLKIQRTQQEDSAVYLCASSLEGRGQPQHFGDGTRLSIL.

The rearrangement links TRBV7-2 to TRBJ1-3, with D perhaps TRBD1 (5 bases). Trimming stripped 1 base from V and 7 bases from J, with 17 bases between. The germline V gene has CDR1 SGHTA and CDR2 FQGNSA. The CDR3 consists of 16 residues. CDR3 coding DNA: TGTGCCAGCAGCTTAGGAAAGGGACTCGGGCCCAACACCATATATTTT. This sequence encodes CASSLGKGLGPNTIYF. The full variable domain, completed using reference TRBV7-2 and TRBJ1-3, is GAGVSQSPSNKVTEKGKDVELRCDPISGHTALYWYRQSLGQGLEFLIYFQGNSAPDKSGLPSDRFSAERTGGSVSTLTIQRTQQEDSAVYLCASSLGKGLGPNTIYFGEGSWLTVV.

In DNA form, the CDR3 reads TGTGCCAGCAGTTTATTTCGGAACACCGGGGAGCTGTTTTTT. Its translation is CASSLFRNTGELFF. The rearrangement joins TRBV27 to TRBJ2-2; unclear D gene. The CDR3 is made up of 14 amino acids. The germline gives CDR1 MNHEY, CDR2 SMNVEV (reference sequence). Deletions cut 1 base from V and 1 base from J, with 4 bases between.

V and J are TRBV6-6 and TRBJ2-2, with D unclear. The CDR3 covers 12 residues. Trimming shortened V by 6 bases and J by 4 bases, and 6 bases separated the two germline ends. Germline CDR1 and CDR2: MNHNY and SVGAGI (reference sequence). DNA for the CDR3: TGTGCCAGCAGCGGTGGCACCGGGGAGCTGTTTTTT. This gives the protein CASSGGTGELFF.

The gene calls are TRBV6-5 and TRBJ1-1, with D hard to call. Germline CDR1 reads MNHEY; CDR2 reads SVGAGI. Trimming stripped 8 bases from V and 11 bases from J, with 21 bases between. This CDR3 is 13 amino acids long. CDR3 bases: TGTGCCAGCGCCGGTTTAGTGGCGCGGGCGGCTTTCTTT. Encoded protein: CASAGLVARAAFF.

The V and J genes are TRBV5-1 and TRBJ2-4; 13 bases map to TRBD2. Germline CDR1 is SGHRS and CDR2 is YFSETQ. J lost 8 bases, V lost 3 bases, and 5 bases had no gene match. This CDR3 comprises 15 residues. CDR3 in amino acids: CASSSTGTSGDIQYF. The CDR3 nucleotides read TGCGCCAGCAGCTCTACCGGGACTAGCGGGGACATTCAGTACTTC.

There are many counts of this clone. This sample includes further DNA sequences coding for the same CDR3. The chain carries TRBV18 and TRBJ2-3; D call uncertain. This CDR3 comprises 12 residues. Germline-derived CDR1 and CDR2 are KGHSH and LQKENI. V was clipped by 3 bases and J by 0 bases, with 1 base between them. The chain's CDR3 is CASSPSTDTQYF. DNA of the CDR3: TGTGCCAGCTCACCGAGCACAGATACGCAGTATTTT.

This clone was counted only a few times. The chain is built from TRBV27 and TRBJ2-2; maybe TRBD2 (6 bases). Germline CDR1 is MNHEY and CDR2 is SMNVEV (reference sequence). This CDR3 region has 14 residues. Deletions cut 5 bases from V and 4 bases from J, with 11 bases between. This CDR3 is CASSLTRPTGELFF. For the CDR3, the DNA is TGTGCCAGCAGTCTGACTAGACCCACCGGGGAGCTGTTTTTT.

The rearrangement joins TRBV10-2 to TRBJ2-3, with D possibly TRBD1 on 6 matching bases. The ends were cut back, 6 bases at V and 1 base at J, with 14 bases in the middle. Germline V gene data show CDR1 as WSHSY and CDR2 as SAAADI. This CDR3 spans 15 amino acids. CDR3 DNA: TGCGCCAGCAGGGACCGTAAGGGGGGCACAGATACGCAGTATTTT. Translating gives CASRDRKGGTDTQYF.

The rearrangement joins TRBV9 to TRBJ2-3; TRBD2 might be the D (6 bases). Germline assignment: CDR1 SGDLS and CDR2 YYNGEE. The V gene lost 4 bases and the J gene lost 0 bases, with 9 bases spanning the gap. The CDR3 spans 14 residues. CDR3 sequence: CASSFGTSTDTQYF. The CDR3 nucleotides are TGTGCCAGCAGCTTTGGGACTAGCACAGATACGCAGTATTTT.

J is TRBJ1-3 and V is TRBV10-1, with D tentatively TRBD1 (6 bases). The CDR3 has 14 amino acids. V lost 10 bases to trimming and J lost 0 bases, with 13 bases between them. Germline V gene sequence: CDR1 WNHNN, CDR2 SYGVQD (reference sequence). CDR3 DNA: TGCGCCACCCCAGGGGTGTGCTCTGGAAACACCATATATTTT. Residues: CATPGVCSGNTIYF.

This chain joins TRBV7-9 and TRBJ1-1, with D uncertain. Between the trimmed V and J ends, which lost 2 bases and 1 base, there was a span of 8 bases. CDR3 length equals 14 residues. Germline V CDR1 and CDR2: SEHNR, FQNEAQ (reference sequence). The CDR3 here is CASSLKDSNTEAFF. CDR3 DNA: TGTGCCAGCAGCTTAAAGGACTCGAACACTGAAGCTTTCTTT.

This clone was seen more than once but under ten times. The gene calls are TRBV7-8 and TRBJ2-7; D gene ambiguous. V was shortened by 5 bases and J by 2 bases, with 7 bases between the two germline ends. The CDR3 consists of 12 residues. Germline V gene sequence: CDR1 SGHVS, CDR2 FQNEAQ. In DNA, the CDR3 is TGTGCCAGCAGCGAGAGCACCTACGAGCAGTACTTC. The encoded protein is CASSESTYEQYF.

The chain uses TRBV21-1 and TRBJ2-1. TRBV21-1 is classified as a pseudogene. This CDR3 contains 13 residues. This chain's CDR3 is CAPTASSYNEQFF. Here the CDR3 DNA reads TGTGCCCCGACCGCGAGCTCCTACAATGAGCAGTTCTTC.

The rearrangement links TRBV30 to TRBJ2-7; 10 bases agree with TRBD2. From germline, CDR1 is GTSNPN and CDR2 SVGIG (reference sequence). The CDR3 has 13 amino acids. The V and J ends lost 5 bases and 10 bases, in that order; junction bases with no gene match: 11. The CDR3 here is CAWSASGRYPQYF. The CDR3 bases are TGTGCCTGGTCGGCTAGCGGGAGATACCCCCAGTACTTC. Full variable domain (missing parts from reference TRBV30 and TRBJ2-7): SQTIHQWPATLVQPVGSPLSLECTVEGTSNPNLYWYRQAAGRGLQLLFYSVGIGQISSEVPQNLSASRPQDRQFILSSKKLLLSDSGFYLCAWSASGRYPQYFGPGTRLTVT.

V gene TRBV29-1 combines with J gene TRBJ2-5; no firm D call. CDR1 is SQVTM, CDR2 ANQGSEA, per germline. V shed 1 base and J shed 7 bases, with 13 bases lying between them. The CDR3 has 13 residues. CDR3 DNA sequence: TGCAGCGTTGAAGGTCCGTCCTTTGGGACCCAGTACTTC. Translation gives CSVEGPSFGTQYF.

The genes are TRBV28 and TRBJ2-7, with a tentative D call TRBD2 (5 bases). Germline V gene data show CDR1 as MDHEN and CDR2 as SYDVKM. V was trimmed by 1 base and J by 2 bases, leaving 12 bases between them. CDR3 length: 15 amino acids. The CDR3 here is CASSLSSHYPYEQYF. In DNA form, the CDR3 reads TGTGCCAGCAGTTTATCTAGCCACTACCCCTACGAGCAGTACTTC.

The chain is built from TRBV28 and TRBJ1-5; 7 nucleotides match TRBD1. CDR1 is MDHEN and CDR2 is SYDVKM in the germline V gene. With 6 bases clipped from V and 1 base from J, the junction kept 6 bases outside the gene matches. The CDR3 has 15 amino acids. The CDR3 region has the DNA TGTGCCAGCAGCCATGGACAGGTGAGCAATCAGCCCCAGCATTTT. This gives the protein CASSHGQVSNQPQHF. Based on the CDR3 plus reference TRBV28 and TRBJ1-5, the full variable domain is DVKVTQSSRYLVKRTGEKVFLECVQDMDHENMFWYRQDPGLGLRLIYFSYDVKMKEKGDIPEGYSVSREKKERFSLILESASTNQTSMYLCASSHGQVSNQPQHFGDGTRLSIL.

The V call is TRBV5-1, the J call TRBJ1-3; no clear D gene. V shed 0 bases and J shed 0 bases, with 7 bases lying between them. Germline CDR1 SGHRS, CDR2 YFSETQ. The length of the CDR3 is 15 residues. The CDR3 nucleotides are TGCGCCAGCAGCTTGGAGGGCAACTCTGGAAACACCATATATTTT. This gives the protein CASSLEGNSGNTIYF. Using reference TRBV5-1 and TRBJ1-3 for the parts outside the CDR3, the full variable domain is KAGVTQTPRYLIKTRGQQVTLSCSPISGHRSVSWYQQTPGQGLQFLFEYFSETQRNKGNFPGRFSGRQFSNSRSEMNVSTLELGDSALYLCASSLEGNSGNTIYFGEGSWLTVV.

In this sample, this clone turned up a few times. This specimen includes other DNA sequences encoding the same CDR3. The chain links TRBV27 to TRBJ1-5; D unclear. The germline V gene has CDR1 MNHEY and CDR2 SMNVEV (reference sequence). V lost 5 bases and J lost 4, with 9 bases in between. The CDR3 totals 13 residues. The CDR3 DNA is TGTGCCAGCAGTCCCTACTCAAATCAGCCCCAGCATTTT. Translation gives CASSPYSNQPQHF.

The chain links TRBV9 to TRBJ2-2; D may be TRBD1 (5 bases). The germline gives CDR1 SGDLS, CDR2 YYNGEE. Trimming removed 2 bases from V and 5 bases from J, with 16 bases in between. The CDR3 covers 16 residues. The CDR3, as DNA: TGTGCCAGCAGCGTTAAGGGGATAACGTCGACCGGGGAGCTGTTTTTT. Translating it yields CASSVKGITSTGELFF.

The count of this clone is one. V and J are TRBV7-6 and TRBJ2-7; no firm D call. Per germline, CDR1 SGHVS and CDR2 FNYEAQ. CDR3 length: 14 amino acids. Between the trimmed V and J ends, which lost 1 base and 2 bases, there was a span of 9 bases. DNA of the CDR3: TGTGCCAGCAGCTTAGGGCCTAACACCTACGAGCAGTACTTC. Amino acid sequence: CASSLGPNTYEQYF. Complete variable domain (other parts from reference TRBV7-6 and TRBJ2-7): GAGVSQSPRYKVTKRGQDVALRCDPISGHVSLYWYRQALGQGPEFLTYFNYEAQQDKSGLPNDRFSAERPEGSISTLTIQRTEQRDSAMYRCASSLGPNTYEQYFGPGTRLTVT.

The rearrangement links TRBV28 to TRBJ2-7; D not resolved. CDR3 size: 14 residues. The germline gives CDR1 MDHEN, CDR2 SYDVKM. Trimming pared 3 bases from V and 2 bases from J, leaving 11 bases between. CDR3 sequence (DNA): TGTGCCAGCAGTTTCTTCCCTGCGACCTACGAGCAGTACTTC. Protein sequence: CASSFFPATYEQYF.

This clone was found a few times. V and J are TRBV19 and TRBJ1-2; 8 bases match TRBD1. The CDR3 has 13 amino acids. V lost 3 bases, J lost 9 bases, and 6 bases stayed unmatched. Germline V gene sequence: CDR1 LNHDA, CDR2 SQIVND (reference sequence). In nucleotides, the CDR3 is TGTGCCAGTAGTATTCAGGGGGCAATAAGCTACACCTTC. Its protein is CASSIQGAISYTF.

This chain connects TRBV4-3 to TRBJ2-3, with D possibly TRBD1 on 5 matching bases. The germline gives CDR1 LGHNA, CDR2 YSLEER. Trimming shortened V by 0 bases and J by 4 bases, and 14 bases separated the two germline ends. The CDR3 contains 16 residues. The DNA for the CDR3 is TGCGCCAGCAGCCAAGACGGCAGGGCTTATGCAGATACGCAGTATTTT. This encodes CASSQDGRAYADTQYF.

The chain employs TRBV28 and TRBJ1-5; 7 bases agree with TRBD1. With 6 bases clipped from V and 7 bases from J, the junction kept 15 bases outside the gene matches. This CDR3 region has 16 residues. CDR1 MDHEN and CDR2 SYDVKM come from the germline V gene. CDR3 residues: CASRSGRQGGLQPQHF. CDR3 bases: TGTGCCAGCAGATCGGGGCGACAGGGTGGATTACAGCCCCAGCATTTT.

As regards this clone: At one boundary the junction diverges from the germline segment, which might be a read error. CDR3 region: CASSPPDRVYEQFF. The CDR3 DNA reads as TGTGCTAGCAGCCCACCGGACAGGGTGTACGAGCAGTTCTTC. This rearrangement joins TRBV7-7 to TRBJ2-1; 8 bases line up with TRBD1. Germline-derived CDR1 and CDR2 are SSHAT and FNYEAQ (reference sequence). The CDR3 sequence is 14 residues long.

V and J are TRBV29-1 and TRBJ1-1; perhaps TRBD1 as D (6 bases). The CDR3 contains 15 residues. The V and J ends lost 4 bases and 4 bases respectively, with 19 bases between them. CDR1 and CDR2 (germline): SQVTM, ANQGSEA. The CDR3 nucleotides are TGCAGCGTTGCCCTGGACAGTTTCACCGTCACTGAAGCTTTCTTT. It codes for CSVALDSFTVTEAFF. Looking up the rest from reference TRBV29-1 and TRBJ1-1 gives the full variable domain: SAVISQKPSRDICQRGTSLTIQCQVDSQVTMMFWYRQQPGQSLTLIATANQGSEATYESGFVIDKFPISRPNLTFSTLTVSNMSPEDSSIYLCSVALDSFTVTEAFFGQGTRLTVV.

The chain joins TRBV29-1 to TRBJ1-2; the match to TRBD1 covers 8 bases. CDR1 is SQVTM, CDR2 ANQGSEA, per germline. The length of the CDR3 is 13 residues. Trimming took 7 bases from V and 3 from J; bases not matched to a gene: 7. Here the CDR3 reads CSGGTGIDYGYTF. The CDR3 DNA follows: TGCAGCGGGGGGACAGGAATAGACTATGGCTACACCTTC.

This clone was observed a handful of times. This CDR3 is CASSHPGTGGYGYTF. Written as DNA, the CDR3 is TGTGCCAGCAGCCATCCCGGGACAGGAGGATATGGCTACACCTTC. V usage is TRBV14 and J usage is TRBJ1-2, with 8 bases matching TRBD1. Germline CDR1 is SGHDN and CDR2 is FVKESK. The CDR3 covers 15 residues. The trim removed 3 bases at V and 5 bases at J, leaving 8 bases unmatched.